Presented here are 27 T cell receptor beta chains from one specimen sequenced in a study of cytomegalovirus exposure and HLA in healthy donors. Amplification used 60 Vbeta primers and 13 Jbeta primers. The table came from immunoSEQ multiplex PCR; TCRdb's copy has only in-frame clones and leaves some out. The sample consists of 100,000 to 150,000 clones, over 70% of them appearing once. Sequenced: PBMCs. The receptor set was obtained from a man in his forties in good health and CMV-seropositive.

V gene TRBV20-1 combines with J gene TRBJ2-7; 7 bases are shared with TRBD1. With V trimmed by 5 bases and J by 4 bases, 2 bases remained unmatched. Germline CDR1 reads DFQATT; CDR2 reads SNEGSKA (reference sequence). The CDR3 has 11 residues. CDR3 sequence (DNA): TGCAGTGCTGAACAGGGGTACGAGCAGTACTTC. Its protein is CSAEQGYEQYF.

The sample holds a few counts of this clone. The chain joins TRBV5-4 to TRBJ2-7, with 7 bases identical to TRBD2. Germline-derived CDR1 and CDR2 are SGHNT and YYREEE (reference sequence). Germline trimming cut 2 bases from V and 6 bases from J; bases unmatched to any gene: 11. The CDR3 is 15 residues long. The CDR3 here is CASSLRLAGSGEQYF. DNA of the CDR3: TGTGCCAGCAGCTTACGACTAGCTGGGTCTGGCGAGCAGTACTTC.

The V and J genes are TRBV18 and TRBJ2-5, with D perhaps matching TRBD2 (7 bases). V shed 6 bases and J shed 4 bases, with 15 bases lying between them. Per the germline V gene, CDR1 is KGHSH and CDR2 is LQKENI. CDR3 size: 14 residues. The chain's CDR3 is CASSPGGPVETQYF. The CDR3 nucleotides are TGTGCCAGCTCGCCCGGGGGGCCGGTAGAGACCCAGTACTTC.

This clone turned up a few times. The gene calls are TRBV5-1 and TRBJ2-1; 14 bases fit TRBD2. Germline V CDR1 and CDR2: SGHRS, YFSETQ. This CDR3 region has 15 residues. The J segment lost 8 bases and the V segment lost 4 bases, leaving 5 bases of the junction unmatched. The CDR3 region is CASSRLAGGPHEQFF. Here the CDR3 DNA reads TGCGCCAGCAGCAGACTAGCGGGAGGGCCCCATGAGCAGTTCTTC.

The chain joins TRBV28 to TRBJ2-7; D is undetermined. Germline V gives CDR1 MDHEN, CDR2 SYDVKM. Trimming removed 2 bases from V and 5 bases from J, with 13 bases in between. This CDR3 has 14 residues. Written as DNA, the CDR3 is TGTGCCAGCAGTTTAGTGGGCAGGTTAAACGAGCAGTACTTC. Protein: CASSLVGRLNEQYF. The entire variable domain, with the rest obtained from reference TRBV28 and TRBJ2-7, is as follows: DVKVTQSSRYLVKRTGEKVFLECVQDMDHENMFWYRQDPGLGLRLIYFSYDVKMKEKGDIPEGYSVSREKKERFSLILESASTNQTSMYLCASSLVGRLNEQYFGPGTRLTVT.

The rearrangement links TRBV28 to TRBJ1-2; unclear D gene. Germline V gene lookup returns CDR1 MDHEN and CDR2 SYDVKM. The CDR3 is 13 amino acids. V was trimmed by 1 base and J by 2 bases, leaving 5 bases between them. The CDR3 sequence is CASSLSRNYGYTF. As DNA, the CDR3 is TGTGCCAGCAGTTTATCGAGGAACTATGGCTACACCTTC.

This clone was recorded once. The chain links TRBV5-1 to TRBJ2-2; 7 nucleotides line up with TRBD1. J lost 2 bases, V lost 3 bases, and 4 bases had no gene match. Germline V lookup: CDR1 SGHRS, CDR2 YFSETQ. The CDR3 runs 15 residues. The CDR3 is CASSYRDSNTGELFF. The CDR3 DNA sequence: TGCGCCAGCAGCTATAGGGACAGTAACACCGGGGAGCTGTTTTTT.

The V call is TRBV10-3, the J call TRBJ2-7; the match to TRBD2 covers 12 bases. V lost 7 bases to trimming and J lost 4 bases; unmatched junction nucleotides: 5. The germline gives CDR1 ENHRY, CDR2 SYGVKD. CDR3 length: 14 residues. The CDR3 DNA sequence: TGTGCCATCAATGGACTAGCGGGAACGTACGAGCAGTACTTC. Encoded protein: CAINGLAGTYEQYF.

The rearrangement links TRBV6-4 to TRBJ2-1, with 7 bases lining up with TRBD1. CDR3 size: 13 residues. J was trimmed by 7 bases and V by 2 bases; bases with no gene match: 2. Germline V gene sequence: CDR1 MRHNA, CDR2 SNTAGT. CDR3 sequence: CASSDNRGNEQFF. CDR3 nucleotides: TGTGCCAGCAGTGACAACAGGGGTAATGAGCAGTTCTTC.

The gene calls are TRBV6-1 and TRBJ2-1; 11 positions agree with TRBD2. Germline V CDR1 and CDR2: MNHNS, SASEGT. Unmatched junction bases numbered 7, after V lost 7 bases and J lost 5 bases. The CDR3 is 15 amino acids. The CDR3 protein is CASNQLAGDNNEQFF. The CDR3 DNA reads TGTGCCAGCAACCAACTAGCGGGGGACAACAATGAGCAGTTCTTC.

The V gene is TRBV30, the J gene TRBJ1-6; possibly TRBD1 for D (6 bases). The germline V and J ends were trimmed by 3 bases and 11 bases, with 14 bases remaining between them. Germline CDR1 is GTSNPN and CDR2 is SVGIG (reference sequence). The CDR3 extends over 13 amino acids. The CDR3 region is CAWRRGREAPLHF. The CDR3 DNA sequence: TGTGCCTGGAGGAGGGGGAGGGAAGCACCCCTCCACTTT. The full variable domain, its missing parts supplied by reference TRBV30 and TRBJ1-6, is SQTIHQWPATLVQPVGSPLSLECTVEGTSNPNLYWYRQAAGRGLQLLFYSVGIGQISSEVPQNLSASRPQDRQFILSSKKLLLSDSGFYLCAWRRGREAPLHFGNGTRLTVT.

This clone was recorded a few times. The genes are TRBV27 and TRBJ2-3; a possible D gene is TRBD2 (5 bases). The CDR3 contains 14 residues. Per germline, CDR1 MNHEY and CDR2 SMNVEV (reference sequence). The V and J ends lost 8 bases and 2 bases respectively, with 14 bases between them. The CDR3 protein is CASALTRITDTQYF. The CDR3 DNA sequence: TGTGCCAGCGCCCTCACTAGAATCACAGATACGCAGTATTTT.

This chain connects TRBV7-2 to TRBJ2-3, with a possible D match to TRBD2 (6 bases). Germline CDR1 and CDR2: SGHTA and FQGNSA. This CDR3 region has 14 residues. The V and J ends lost 1 base and 5 bases respectively, with 10 bases between them. The CDR3 sequence: CASSLGLAKDTQYF. The CDR3 nucleotides read TGTGCCAGCAGCTTAGGTCTAGCGAAAGATACGCAGTATTTT.

This clone has more than one count but fewer than ten. V usage is TRBV5-4 and J usage is TRBJ2-1; possible D gene TRBD2, 6 bases. The V end lost 1 base, the J end lost 14 bases, and 19 bases lay between the germline ends. CDR3 length: 14 residues. The germline V gene encodes CDR1 SGHNT and CDR2 YYREEE (reference sequence). As DNA, the CDR3 is TGTGCCAGCAGCTTGAGGTCCTCCGGAGGGCCTAAGTTCTTC. This gives the protein CASSLRSSGGPKFF.

The chain has TRBV23-1 and TRBJ2-1; 10 bases match TRBD1. TRBV23-1 falls under the ORF class, with uncertain function. This CDR3 spans 12 amino acids. The V and J ends lost 5 bases and 12 bases, in that order; junction bases with no gene match: 4. This CDR3 is CASSMWDRGQFF. The CDR3 DNA reads TGCGCCAGCAGTATGTGGGACAGGGGGCAGTTCTTC.

This rearrangement joins TRBV27 to TRBJ1-5; 7 bases line up with TRBD1. Trimming took 6 bases from V and 1 from J; bases not matched to a gene: 12. The CDR3 is 17 residues long. Germline V gene lookup returns CDR1 MNHEY and CDR2 SMNVEV (reference sequence). This CDR3 is CASSRTGAGGSNQPQHF. CDR3 nucleotides: TGTGCCAGCAGCCGAACAGGGGCTGGGGGCAGCAATCAGCCCCAGCATTTT.

This chain links TRBV6-1 with TRBJ1-5, with no clear D. CDR1 is MNHNS, CDR2 SASEGT, per germline. V was trimmed by 2 bases and J by 4 bases, leaving 21 bases between them. The CDR3 totals 18 residues. The CDR3 reads CASSELSSLARLNQPQHF. CDR3 nucleotides: TGTGCCAGCAGTGAACTCTCTTCCCTGGCTCGACTGAATCAGCCCCAGCATTTT.

The chain uses TRBV6-5 and TRBJ1-4; 7 bases agree with TRBD1. Germline CDR1 is MNHEY and CDR2 is SVGAGI. CDR3 length: 14 amino acids. V shed 5 bases and J 8 bases; nucleotides not matched to a gene: 8. CDR3 region: CASSNRDSYEKLFF. The CDR3 DNA follows: TGTGCCAGCAGTAACCGGGACAGTTACGAAAAACTGTTTTTT.

The rearrangement links TRBV7-8 to TRBJ2-1; 12 bases are a match to TRBD2. The V gene end was trimmed by 1 base and the J gene end by 4 bases; junction bases not matched to a gene: 8. Per the germline V gene, CDR1 is SGHVS and CDR2 is FQNEAQ. The CDR3 is made up of 18 amino acids. The CDR3 coding sequence is TGTGCCAGCAGCTTAGGATTATGGACTAGCGGGACGTACAATGAGCAGTTCTTC. This gives the protein CASSLGLWTSGTYNEQFF.

This clone was seen just once. This sequence joins TRBV11-1 and TRBJ2-5, with 8 bases fitting TRBD2. Germline CDR1 is SGHAT and CDR2 is FQDESV (reference sequence). Trimming took 8 bases from V and 1 from J; bases not matched to a gene: 6. This CDR3 has 14 residues. The DNA for the CDR3 is TGTGCCAGCTCTCGCGGGAGGTCCCAAGAGACCCAGTACTTC. Its protein is CASSRGRSQETQYF.

The chain couples TRBV7-7 to TRBJ1-3, with TRBD1 matching 9 bases. Germline values: CDR1 SSHAT, CDR2 FNYEAQ (reference sequence). Trimming at V came to 8 bases and at J to 1 base, leaving 6 bases not matched to a gene. This CDR3 is built from 15 residues. CDR3 nucleotides: TGTGCCAGCTCCACCGGGACAGGGTCTGGAAACACCATATATTTT. Residues: CASSTGTGSGNTIYF. The entire variable domain, with the rest obtained from reference TRBV7-7 and TRBJ1-3, is as follows: GAGVSQSPRYKVTKRGQDVTLRCDPISSHATLYWYQQALGQGPEFLTYFNYEAQPDKSGLPSDRFSAERPEGSISTLTIQRTEQRDSAMYRCASSTGTGSGNTIYFGEGSWLTVV.

This rearrangement joins TRBV7-6 to TRBJ2-7; tentatively, D is TRBD1 (5 bases). The V end lost 5 bases, the J end lost 6 bases, and 11 bases lay between the germline ends. The length of the CDR3 is 12 residues. The germline V gene encodes CDR1 SGHVS and CDR2 FNYEAQ. CDR3: CASSPRVAEQYF. CDR3 nucleotides: TGTGCCAGCAGCCCCAGGGTAGCCGAGCAGTACTTC.

The table lists this clone with a count of one. V and J are TRBV28 and TRBJ1-2; no definite D call. Deletions cut 5 bases from V and 4 bases from J, with 11 bases between. Germline CDR1 reads MDHEN; CDR2 reads SYDVKM. The CDR3 is made up of 13 amino acids. The CDR3 coding sequence is TGTGCCAGCAGTCCACCGGGAAGCTATGGCTACACCTTC. This gives the protein CASSPPGSYGYTF.

The chain links TRBV7-8 to TRBJ1-4; D not resolved. Germline V gene sequence: CDR1 SGHVS, CDR2 FQNEAQ. V gave up 2 bases and J gave up 1 base, with 17 bases separating them. The CDR3 length is 18 residues. The CDR3 protein is CASSLIASLGVTNEKLFF. The CDR3 DNA reads as TGTGCCAGCAGCTTAATCGCGTCGTTGGGCGTAACTAATGAAAAACTGTTTTTT.

This chain uses TRBV18 with TRBJ2-2; no firm D call. This CDR3 is 13 amino acids long. Germline CDR1 KGHSH, CDR2 LQKENI. Trimming removed 1 base at V and 5 bases at J, with 5 bases between. CDR3 region: CASSPLETGELFF. In nucleotides, the CDR3 is TGTGCCAGCTCACCACTCGAGACCGGGGAGCTGTTTTTT.

CDR3 bases: TGCAGCGTTGCTCGTGAACAAGAGCAGTTCTTC. Encoded protein: CSVAREQEQFF. The chain joins TRBV29-1 to TRBJ2-1; no clear D gene. Trimming took 4 bases from V and 10 from J, leaving 11 bases between them. The germline CDR1 and CDR2 sequences are SQVTM and ANQGSEA. The CDR3 covers 11 residues.

This clone was found a few times. This chain connects TRBV7-9 to TRBJ1-1; 7 nucleotides match TRBD1. V lost 5 bases to trimming and J lost 1 base; unmatched junction nucleotides: 4. This CDR3 region has 14 residues. Germline-derived CDR1 and CDR2 are SEHNR and FQNEAQ (reference sequence). The CDR3 DNA is TGTGCCAGCAGCCTTCGACAGGGGAACACTGAAGCTTTCTTT. Encoded protein: CASSLRQGNTEAFF.